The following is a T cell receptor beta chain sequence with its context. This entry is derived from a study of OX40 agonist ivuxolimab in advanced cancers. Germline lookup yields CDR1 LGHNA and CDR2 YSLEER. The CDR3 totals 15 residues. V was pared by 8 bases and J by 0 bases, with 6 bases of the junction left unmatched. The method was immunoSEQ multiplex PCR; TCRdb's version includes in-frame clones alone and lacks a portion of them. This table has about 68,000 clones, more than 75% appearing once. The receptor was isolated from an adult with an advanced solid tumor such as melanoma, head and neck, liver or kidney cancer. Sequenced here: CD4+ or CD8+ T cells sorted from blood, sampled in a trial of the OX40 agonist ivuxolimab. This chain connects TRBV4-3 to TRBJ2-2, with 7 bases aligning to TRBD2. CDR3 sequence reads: CASSRGVTNTGELFF. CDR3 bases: TGCGCCAGCTCTCGGGGGGTAACGAACACCGGGGAGCTGTTTTTT.